Each of the 10 T cell receptor beta chains below was sequenced from the same sample in a study of blood T cell repertoires in COVID-19. Profiling relied on immunoSEQ multiplex PCR, and the TCRdb table lists in-frame clones only, not all of them. The sample has approximately 290,000 clones, around 89% seen once. The source material was peripheral blood. Receptor source: a man aged 25 to 40 with acute or convalescent COVID-19.

This chain connects TRBV25-1 to TRBJ1-3, with TRBD1 as a possible D gene (6 bases). Germline values: CDR1 MGHDK, CDR2 SYGVNS. V lost 8 bases and J 0 bases, leaving 11 bases between the germline ends. The CDR3 contains 14 residues. CDR3 region: CASEDRPSGNTIYF. Here the CDR3 DNA reads TGTGCCAGCGAGGACAGACCCTCTGGAAACACCATATATTTT.

The chain links TRBV28 to TRBJ1-5; TRBD1 aligns across 7 bases. V was pared by 6 bases and J by 7 bases, with 9 bases of the junction left unmatched. The CDR3 sequence is 14 residues long. Germline CDR1 and CDR2: MDHEN and SYDVKM. The CDR3: CASRRTGAGQPQHF. The CDR3 coding sequence is TGTGCCAGCAGGAGGACAGGCGCGGGGCAGCCCCAGCATTTT.

This chain links TRBV2 with TRBJ1-4; possible D gene TRBD1, 6 bases. V was clipped by 5 bases and J by 14 bases, with 24 bases between them. Germline V CDR1 and CDR2: SNHLY, FYNNEI. The CDR3 loop spans 15 amino acids. CDR3 residues: CASSIGTGRLERLFF. The CDR3 nucleotides read TGTGCCAGCAGTATTGGTACAGGGCGATTAGAACGGCTGTTTTTT.

V and J are TRBV11-3 and TRBJ2-2; TRBD1 might be the D (5 bases). Germline CDR1 and CDR2: SGHNT and YENEEA. The CDR3 totals 15 residues. Trimming removed 5 bases from V and 6 bases from J, with 16 bases in between. The CDR3: CASSPGFSSSGELFF. The CDR3 nucleotides read TGTGCCAGCAGCCCAGGGTTCTCTTCGTCCGGGGAGCTGTTTTTT.

This chain joins TRBV2 and TRBJ2-3; D is undetermined. Germline-derived CDR1 and CDR2 are SNHLY and FYNNEI. This CDR3 comprises 12 residues. Between the trimmed V and J ends, which lost 6 bases and 4 bases, there was a span of 8 bases. The CDR3 nucleotides are TGTGCCAGCAGGTTAGCTGCAGATACGCAGTATTTT. Translated: CASRLAADTQYF.

The rearrangement uses TRBV28 and TRBJ2-5, with a weak D call TRBD1 (5 bases). The V end lost 3 bases, the J end lost 5 bases, and 10 bases lay between the germline ends. Germline V gene lookup returns CDR1 MDHEN and CDR2 SYDVKM. CDR3 length equals 13 residues. The CDR3 here is CASSFYKGETQYF. The CDR3 nucleotides are TGTGCCAGCAGTTTTTACAAGGGGGAGACCCAGTACTTC.

The rearrangement links TRBV25-1 to TRBJ1-4; 9 bases are a match to TRBD1. Germline CDR1 is MGHDK and CDR2 is SYGVNS. The V gene end was trimmed by 2 bases and the J gene end by 5 bases; junction bases not matched to a gene: 9. This CDR3 comprises 17 residues. In DNA, the CDR3 is TGTGCCAGCAGTGAACTGGGACAGGGAGATTCCAATGAAAAACTGTTTTTT. Its translation is CASSELGQGDSNEKLFF. The complete variable domain, with remaining parts taken from reference TRBV25-1 and TRBJ1-4, reads EADIYQTPRYLVIGTGKKITLECSQTMGHDKMYWYQQDPGMELHLIHYSYGVNSTEKGDLSSESTVSRIRTEHFPLTLESARPSHTSQYLCASSELGQGDSNEKLFFGSGTQLSVL.

This chain links TRBV21-1 with TRBJ2-5; TRBD2 reflects the table's D call only, with no check against the DNA. TRBV21-1 is designated a pseudogene. CDR3 length: 15 residues. The CDR3 nucleotides are TGTGCCAGCCCCCAAAAGCCGGTTCTACAAGAGACCCAGTACTTC. Translating gives CASPQKPVLQETQYF.

The chain carries TRBV7-9 and TRBJ1-2, with 8 positions matching TRBD1. The V gene end was trimmed by 6 bases and the J gene end by 6 bases; junction bases not matched to a gene: 15. Germline V gives CDR1 SEHNR, CDR2 FQNEAQ (reference sequence). The CDR3 runs to 16 residues. The DNA of the CDR3 is TGTGCCAGCAGTCCCGTCCGGACAGGGACTTTCGATGGCTACACCTTC. Translated: CASSPVRTGTFDGYTF.

The CDR3 reads CASSPRAGQPTDTQYF. In DNA, the CDR3 is TGTGCCAGCAGCCCACGAGCGGGCCAACCAACAGATACGCAGTATTTT. This rearrangement joins TRBV21-1 to TRBJ2-3; the tabulated D call, TRBD2, remains unverified against the DNA. TRBV21-1 is recorded as a pseudogene. The CDR3 length is 16 residues.